The clone carrying this T cell receptor beta chain was seen a handful of times. The antigen is unknown. The sample comes from a study of cytomegalovirus exposure and HLA in healthy donors. The study, taken as a whole, reports: Investigators reported 164 TCR beta chains as tied to cytomegalovirus. Of the V segments, some could not be distinguished, including TRBV6-2 and TRBV6-3, and were excluded.

13 Jbeta primers and 60 Vbeta primers were used for the PCR. Here immunoSEQ multiplex PCR was the method, and the copy in TCRdb shows in-frame clones only, minus some. The sample has some 200,000 clones, approximately 70% seen once. V shed 0 bases and J 1 base; nucleotides not matched to a gene: 8. This CDR3 contains 18 residues. The germline V gene has CDR1 SGDLS and CDR2 YYNGEE. The V call is TRBV9, the J call TRBJ2-2; TRBD2 matches at 8 bases. This receptor was identified in a man in his forties or fifties in good health and CMV-seropositive. Source material: PBMCs. The CDR3 DNA follows: TGTGCCAGCAGCGTAGTTGGTAGCGGGGCTAGGAACACCGGGGAGCTGTTTTTT. Protein: CASSVVGSGARNTGELFF.